Detailed here is one TCR beta chain. The sample belongs to a study of shared clonotypes between healthy human individuals. Sequenced by immunoSEQ multiplex PCR; TCRdb stores in-frame clones only, minus some. The sample contains fewer than 600,000 clones, 75% to 85% of which appear only once. The CDR3 covers 20 residues. V shed 4 bases and J 2 bases; nucleotides not matched to a gene: 13. The germline gives CDR1 SGHTA, CDR2 FQGTGA. Input material: PBMCs. J is TRBJ2-1 and V is TRBV7-3; 14 nucleotides line up with TRBD2. The TCR originated in a woman in her thirties or forties in good health. Some clones in this sample may be carry-over from other donors' samples. CDR3 DNA sequence: TGTGCCAGCAGCTCTCCGGGACTAGCGGGAGTACCCTCCCCCTACAATGAGCAGTTCTTC. Its protein is CASSSPGLAGVPSPYNEQFF. Complete variable domain (other parts from reference TRBV7-3 and TRBJ2-1): GAGVSQTPSNKVTEKGKYVELRCDPISGHTALYWYRQSLGQGPEFLIYFQGTGAADDSGLPNDRFFAVRPEGSVSTLKIQRTERGDSAVYLCASSSPGLAGVPSPYNEQFFGPGTRLTVL.